The TCR beta chain under discussion was sequenced for a study of PD-L1 blockade in urothelial cancer. For the study at large: The researchers analyzed blood 3 weeks (second dose) and 6 weeks after treatment start.

The time point denotes: pretreatment peripheral blood. Patients yielded 1 to 8 samples each, pretreatment and on-treatment. This CDR3 is 16 amino acids long. J was trimmed by 7 bases and V by 2 bases; bases with no gene match: 3. CDR1 and CDR2 (germline): SGHRS, YFSETQ. In each PCR, synthetic TCR analog templates were spiked in. Sequenced by immunoSEQ multiplex PCR; TCRdb stores in-frame clones only, minus some. The sample lists roughly 95,000 clones, roughly 84% occurring once. Notes on this clone: The antigen is not known.

General observations from the study: Blood clones associated with the tumor expanded more at 3 weeks in durable-benefit patients.

The sequence derives from a man in his 60s with urothelial cancer. The specimen comprised PBMCs, sampled around atezolizumab (anti-PD-L1) treatment. V usage is TRBV5-1 and J usage is TRBJ2-1; 16 nucleotides match TRBD2. Written as DNA, the CDR3 is TGCGCCAGCAGCTTACCGGGACTAGCGGGAGGGAATGAGCAGTTCTTC. It is translated as CASSLPGLAGGNEQFF.